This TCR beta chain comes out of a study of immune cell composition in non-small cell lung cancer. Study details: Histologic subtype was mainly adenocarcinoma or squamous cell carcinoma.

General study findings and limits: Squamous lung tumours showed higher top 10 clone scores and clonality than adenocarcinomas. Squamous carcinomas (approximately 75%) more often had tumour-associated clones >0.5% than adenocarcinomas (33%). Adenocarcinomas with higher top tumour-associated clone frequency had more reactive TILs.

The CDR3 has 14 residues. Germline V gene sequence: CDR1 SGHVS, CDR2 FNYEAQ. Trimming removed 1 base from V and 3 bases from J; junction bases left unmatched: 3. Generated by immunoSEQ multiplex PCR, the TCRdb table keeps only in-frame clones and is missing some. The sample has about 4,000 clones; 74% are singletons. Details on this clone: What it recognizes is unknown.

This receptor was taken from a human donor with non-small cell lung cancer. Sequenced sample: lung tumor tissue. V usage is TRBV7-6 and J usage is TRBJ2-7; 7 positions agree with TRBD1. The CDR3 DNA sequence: TGTGCCAGCAGCTTAGGAGGGGGCTACTACGAGCAGTACTTC. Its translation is CASSLGGGYYEQYF.